This T cell receptor (beta chain) was observed in a study of shared clonotypes between healthy human individuals (dated by TCRdb to 2019 to 2021). At the level of the whole study: The cohort comprised a couple of women and three men aged 18 to 49 years. For each donor, CD4 naive and CD4 memory were each run on three plates, CD8 naive on two plates, and CD8 memory on one plate. Between about 0.8 and 9 billion PBMCs per donor were obtained by leukapheresis. To increase sequencing depth and limit assay-specific biases, TCR repertoire library preparation and sequencing were carried out by different laboratories using diverse techniques. Blood TCR repertoires of 5 or 6 healthy adults were deeply sequenced to estimate repertoire size and the extent of clonotype sharing between individuals. The full study reports these points: The genetic and exposure-history diversity represented was limited by the small number of donors. Even with the large sequencing depth, rarefaction of the sorted-subset datasets indicated that sequencing was incomplete. Sharing across several donors was observed for 4.5% to 6.5% of naive CD4, 3% to 4% of naive CD8, 2.3% of memory CD4, and around 0.44% of memory CD8 clonotypes. Naive subsets generally had larger estimated clonotype richness than memory subsets. Compared with non-shared clonotypes, clonotypes shared by all four sorted-subset donors had higher generation probabilities. Pairwise subsampling indicated that sequencing depth was expected to affect the degree of clonotype sharing among donors. Sampling was restricted to blood, and TCR repertoires in tissue are likely to differ from TCR repertoires in blood.

The junction carries 10 bases between V and J, which are trimmed by 0 bases and 4 bases respectively. From its cysteine to its phenylalanine, the CDR3 spans 15 amino acids. CDR3 DNA is the only sequence kept; it has 45 bases, read in frame from the first base. CDR1 and CDR2 (LNHNV, YYDKDF) derive from the germline V gene (reference sequence). The donors were healthy, HIV-negative adults with no recently reported acute infections or vaccinations. All donors were Caucasian adults living in Nashville, Tennessee, USA. CD4+ T cells were enriched by magnetic negative selection, after which naive cells were positively selected on CD45RA and the negative fraction was taken as the memory subset. Blood was obtained by leukapheresis, after which PBMCs were separated by Ficoll-Histopaque density gradient centrifugation and cryopreserved in liquid nitrogen vapor phase. Analytical flow cytometry was used to check the purity and quantity of each magnetically sorted T cell population. Each sorted fraction had its genomic DNA isolated and then quantified by UV absorbance on a Nanodrop 2000c.

Using the deep immunoSEQ assay, TCR CDR3 regions were amplified from genomic DNA by multiplex PCR. Extracted genomic DNA from each cell subset was distributed evenly across all wells of several immunoSEQ 96-well plates, and each plate was treated as a replicate. For sorted subsets, each replicate PCR was loaded with approximately 0.2 ug genomic DNA, equivalent to 30,000 or so T cell genomes. The purified libraries were quantified using a Qubit 3.0 fluorometer, sized with a Bioanalyzer 2100, and then quantified again using the KAPA Library Quantification kit. Each immunoSEQ 96-well plate was sequenced on its own single-read 150-cycle Illumina NextSeq 550 flow cell. As for the authors' bioinformatics: Because the immunoSEQ output held only junctional sequences and lacked quality scores, the filtering could not match the filtering applied to full-length reads. Sequences were annotated with PyIR, a Python wrapper for IgBLAST v1.9, using IMGT germline references to assign V/J genes and CDR3. Reads were filtered out if the reads had weak V/J assignments (E-value above 1e-6), no CDR3, stop codons, out-of-frame junctions, or ambiguous translated residues. V3J clonotypes were defined by identical inferred V gene, J gene, and CDR3 amino acid sequence. The percentage overlap between two repertoires was calculated by dividing the number of shared unique clonotypes by the size of the smaller repertoire. Richness of each repertoire was evaluated using RTK rarefaction, the Chao1 estimator, and Recon v2.1 estimates of unobserved clonotypes. OLGA was used to compute generation probabilities for all TCRbeta clonotypes that the gDNA method yielded from a few donors. In TCRdb, the immuneACCESS table is reduced to in-frame sequences with V and J assigned. These tables do not hold every clone; where another copy was compared, an unresolved V gene accounts for under half, and the others remain unexplained. V and J calls plus clone size are reproduced from that table; the DNA served to infer D and trimming. The sample data list some 1,600,000 clones, and around 98% of these were observed just once. Clones ranked in the top ten supply 0.4% to 0.55% of the sample.

As for this clone: Its antigen remains undetermined. No base qualities exist here, and no much larger clone lies one base off it.

The clonotype originates from a man aged 30 to 39 in good health. Sequences were obtained from naive CD4+ T cells sorted from blood. The cell subset or site tag for this specimen amounts to: CD45RA+ positively selected. The chain employs TRBV15 and TRBJ1-3; a tentative D match to TRBD1 spans 5 bases. The CDR3 protein is CATSRDRNRGNTIYF. In nucleotide form, the sequence is TGTGCCACCAGCAGAGATAGAAACAGGGGAAACACCATATATTTT.